Shown below are 11 T cell receptor beta chains from a single sample sequenced in a study of blood T cell repertoires in COVID-19. The protocol was immunoSEQ multiplex PCR, while the TCRdb copy is restricted to in-frame clones and leaves out a portion. The sample gives a few hundred thousand clones, 70% to 90% of which show up once; roughly 0.84% is in the top ten. The specimen sequenced was peripheral blood. Receptor source: a man between 18 and 29 years old with COVID-19, enrolled during active disease.

This chain links TRBV7-2 with TRBJ2-3, with 15 positions matching TRBD2. Per the germline V gene, CDR1 is SGHTA and CDR2 is FQGNSA. The CDR3 length is 16 residues. J was trimmed by 4 bases and V by 5 bases; bases with no gene match: 4. CDR3 protein: CASSRRTSGRADTQYF. In DNA, the CDR3 is TGTGCCAGCAGCCGTAGGACTAGCGGGAGGGCAGATACGCAGTATTTT.

This clone was detected only a few times. This chain connects TRBV3-1 (or the pseudogene TRBV3-2) to TRBJ2-1; TRBD2 matches 7 bases. Germline V gene sequence: CDR1 LGHDT, CDR2 YNNKEL (reference sequence). The length of the CDR3 is 18 residues. V gave up 0 bases and J gave up 0 bases; unmatched junction bases: 8. Written as DNA, the CDR3 is TGTGCCAGCAGCCAAGATGTGAACGGGGGGAGCTCCTACAATGAGCAGTTCTTC. It specifies CASSQDVNGGSSYNEQFF.

The V call is TRBV11-2, the J call TRBJ2-7; D not certain. The CDR3 runs to 12 residues. Germline assignment: CDR1 SGHAT and CDR2 FQNNGV. The germline V and J ends were trimmed by 5 bases and 6 bases, with 11 bases remaining between them. CDR3 coding DNA: TGTGCCAGCAGCGCGTCCCGTCTCGAGCAGTACTTC. Translated: CASSASRLEQYF.

This sequence joins TRBV20-1 and TRBJ2-1; D is perhaps TRBD2 (5 bases). V lost 3 bases to trimming and J lost 6 bases, with 21 bases between them. Germline CDR1 is DFQATT and CDR2 is SNEGSKA (reference sequence). This CDR3 comprises 16 residues. DNA of the CDR3: TGCAGTGCTAGTTTTCCGCGATCAGGACTTTTCAATGAGCAGTTCTTC. It specifies CSASFPRSGLFNEQFF.

The CDR3 here is CASNRPGLGDEQFF. CDR3 in DNA: TGTGCCAGTAACCGCCCGGGACTAGGGGATGAGCAGTTCTTC. J is TRBJ2-1 and V is TRBV5-4; 8 positions agree with TRBD2. The CDR3 totals 14 residues. Per germline, CDR1 SGHNT and CDR2 YYREEE (reference sequence). V gave up 8 bases and J gave up 8 bases; unmatched junction bases: 12.

The V gene is TRBV6-5, the J gene TRBJ2-4; 8 bases match TRBD2. This CDR3 region has 14 residues. Germline V gives CDR1 MNHEY, CDR2 SVGAGI. Losses at the gene ends were 6 bases for V and 9 bases for J; bases not matched to a gene: 10. The CDR3 coding sequence is TGTGCCAGCAGCTTTGGACTAGCCGAGAGCATTCAGTACTTC. Its translation is CASSFGLAESIQYF.

V usage is TRBV19 and J usage is TRBJ2-1, with TRBD2 matching 15 bases. This CDR3 has 15 amino acids. CDR1 is LNHDA, CDR2 SQIVND, per germline (reference sequence). After removal of 3 bases from V and 10 bases from J, the junction contained 4 bases not matched to a gene. The CDR3 region is CASSIGTSGGREQFF. In DNA, the CDR3 is TGTGCCAGTAGTATCGGGACTAGCGGGGGGCGCGAGCAGTTCTTC.

The DNA for the CDR3 is TGTGCCTGGAGTGTACAGCTAGCGGGAGCCGGGGAGCTGTTTTTT. Residues: CAWSVQLAGAGELFF. V and J are TRBV30 and TRBJ2-2; TRBD2 aligns across 10 bases. The V gene's germline CDR1 is GTSNPN and CDR2 SVGIG (reference sequence). This CDR3 has 15 residues. With 0 bases clipped from V and 6 bases from J, the junction kept 4 bases outside the gene matches.

For this clone: The same CDR3 also results from other DNA sequences found in this sample. V and J are TRBV7-9 and TRBJ1-4; unclear D gene. This CDR3 has 12 residues. V lost 0 bases and J 7 bases, leaving 3 bases between the germline ends. Germline CDR1 is SEHNR and CDR2 is FQNEAQ (reference sequence). CDR3 DNA sequence: TGTGCCAGCAGCTTAGCGCGTGAAAAACTGTTTTTT. Amino acids: CASSLAREKLFF.

The chain carries TRBV3-1 (or the pseudogene TRBV3-2) and TRBJ2-4, with 11 positions matching TRBD2. Trimming took 0 bases from V and 9 from J; bases not matched to a gene: 4. The CDR3 extends over 15 amino acids. Per the germline V gene, CDR1 is LGHDT and CDR2 is YNNKEL (reference sequence). The CDR3 region is CASSQEPLAGGIQYF. CDR3 DNA sequence: TGTGCCAGCAGCCAAGAACCCCTAGCGGGGGGCATTCAGTACTTC.

The chain combines TRBV3-1 (or the pseudogene TRBV3-2) with TRBJ2-1; D perhaps matches TRBD2 (7 bases). The CDR3 contains 16 residues. V lost 4 bases to trimming and J lost 7 bases, with 20 bases between them. Germline values: CDR1 LGHDT, CDR2 YNNKEL (reference sequence). CDR3 in amino acids: CASSPKVGGPRNEQFF. The DNA of the CDR3 is TGTGCCAGCAGCCCCAAGGTGGGGGGGCCAAGGAATGAGCAGTTCTTC.